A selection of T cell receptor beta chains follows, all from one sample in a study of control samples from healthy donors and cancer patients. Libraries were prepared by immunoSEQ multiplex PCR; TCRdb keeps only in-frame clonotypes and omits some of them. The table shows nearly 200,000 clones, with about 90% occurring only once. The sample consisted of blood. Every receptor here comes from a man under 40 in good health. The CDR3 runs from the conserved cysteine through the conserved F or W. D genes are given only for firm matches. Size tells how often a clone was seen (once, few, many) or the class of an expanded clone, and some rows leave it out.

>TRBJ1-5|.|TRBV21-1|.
CASSKGPGTGFFQPQHF
TGTGCCAGCAGCAAAGGGCCCGGGACAGGGTTTTTTCAGCCCCAGCATTTT
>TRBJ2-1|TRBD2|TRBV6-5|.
CASSLAGNYYNEQFF
TGTGCCAGCAGTCTAGCGGGGAATTACTACAATGAGCAGTTCTTC
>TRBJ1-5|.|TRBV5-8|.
CASSLAGTNQPQHF
TGTGCCAGCAGCTTGGCCGGGACGAACCAGCCCCAGCATTTT
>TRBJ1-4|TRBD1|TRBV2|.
CASTKRRTGERKLFF
TGTGCCAGCACTAAGAGAAGGACAGGGGAGAGAAAACTGTTTTTT
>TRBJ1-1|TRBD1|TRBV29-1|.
CSVSGQGTTEAFF
TGCAGCGTGTCCGGACAGGGGACCACTGAAGCTTTCTTT
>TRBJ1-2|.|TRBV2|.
CASSNTGSYGYTF
TGTGCCAGCAGCAATACAGGGAGCTATGGCTACACCTTC
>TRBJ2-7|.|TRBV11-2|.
CASSLAQGLYYEQYF
TGTGCCAGCAGCTTGGCGCAGGGCTTGTACTACGAGCAGTACTTC
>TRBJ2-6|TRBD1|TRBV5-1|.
CASSFRTGGAGANVLTF
TGCGCCAGCAGCTTTCGGACAGGGGGCGCTGGGGCCAACGTCCTGACTTTC
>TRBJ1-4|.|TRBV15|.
CATSWGYEKLFF
TGTGCCACCTCTTGGGGGTATGAAAAACTGTTTTTT
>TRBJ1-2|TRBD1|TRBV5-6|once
CASSFRQGNGYTF
TGTGCCAGCAGCTTCAGACAGGGCAACGGCTACACCTTC
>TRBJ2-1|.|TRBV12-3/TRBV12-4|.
CASSSVSEQFF
TGTGCCAGCAGTTCAGTGAGTGAGCAGTTCTTC
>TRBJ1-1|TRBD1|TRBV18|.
CASSMTGTKNTEAFF
TGTGCCAGCTCCATGACAGGGACGAAGAACACTGAAGCTTTCTTT
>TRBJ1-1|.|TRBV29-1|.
CSVRLDTEAFF
TGCAGCGTTCGTCTCGACACTGAAGCTTTCTTT
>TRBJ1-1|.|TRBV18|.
CASSSSGLGTEAFF
TGTGCCAGCTCATCCTCGGGGTTGGGCACTGAAGCTTTCTTT
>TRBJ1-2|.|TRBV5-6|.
CATYGGAGNYGYTF
TGTGCCACCTACGGGGGCGCGGGTAACTATGGCTACACCTTC
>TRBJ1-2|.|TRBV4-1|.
CASSQDRRVTIYGYTF
TGCGCCAGCAGCCAAGATCGAAGGGTAACGATTTATGGCTACACCTTC
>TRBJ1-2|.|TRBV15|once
CATSREHQTARFYGYTF
TGTGCCACCAGCAGAGAACACCAGACGGCCCGATTCTATGGCTACACCTTC
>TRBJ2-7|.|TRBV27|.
CASTPAHPPYEQYF
TGTGCCAGCACCCCCGCCCACCCGCCTTACGAGCAGTACTTC
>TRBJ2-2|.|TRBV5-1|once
CASSPQTNTGELFF
TGCGCCAGCAGCCCTCAGACGAACACCGGGGAGCTGTTTTTT
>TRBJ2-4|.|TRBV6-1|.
CASSEGGHIQYF
TGTGCCAGCAGTGAAGGGGGGCACATTCAGTACTTC
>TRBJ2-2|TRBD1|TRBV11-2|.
CASTGQGVRELFF
TGTGCCAGCACGGGACAGGGAGTCCGGGAGCTGTTTTTT
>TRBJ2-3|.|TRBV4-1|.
CASSHGLSTDTQYF
TGCGCCAGCAGCCACGGGCTGAGCACAGATACGCAGTATTTT